This T cell receptor beta chain was captured in a study of T-cell memory formation after mild COVID-19. This clonotype appeared many times. No antigen is known for it. Using its own MiXCR run on the 5' RACE reads, TCRdb lists one record per CDR3 protein. The sample has a few hundred thousand distinct CDR3 sequences; roughly 15% are singletons. Findings of the study overall: Specificity for SARS-CoV-2 was not confirmed among the second-wave clones peaking on day 37.

V was trimmed by 1 base and J by 0 bases, leaving 8 bases between them. The CDR3 runs 14 residues. Germline values: CDR1 SGHRS, CDR2 YFSETQ. The sequence derives from a man aged 18 to 29 who had mild COVID-19 (a few samples of this study predate the infection). Cell type and time point are not known. Source material: PBMCs or a T cell subset sorted from them (not recorded which). The chain has TRBV5-1 and TRBJ2-7; no clear D. In DNA, the CDR3 is TGCGCCAGCAGCTTGCAGCTGGCCTCCTACGAGCAGTACTTC. It specifies CASSLQLASYEQYF. Variable domain in full (rest from reference TRBV5-1 and TRBJ2-7): KAGVTQTPRYLIKTRGQQVTLSCSPISGHRSVSWYQQTPGQGLQFLFEYFSETQRNKGNFPGRFSGRQFSNSRSEMNVSTLELGDSALYLCASSLQLASYEQYFGPGTRLTVT.